This T cell receptor (beta chain) was sequenced during a study of blood T cell repertoires in COVID-19 (dated by TCRdb to between 2020 and 2021). Notes on the research overall: The collaborator samples originated in the United States, Italy and Spain and spanned the acute and convalescent phases of COVID-19. The samples were drawn from the first 160 participants of the ongoing ImmuneRACE study and from 950 to 1,500 subjects provided by 6 global collaborators. The dataset comprised deeply sampled blood TCRbeta repertoires from subjects exposed to, actively infected with, or recovered from COVID-19. The repertoires were released in a freely available public database meant as a resource for research on the immune response to SARS-CoV-2. HLA class I and class II types, where available, came from metadata supplied by the sample provider rather than from assay-based typing. The material from the prospective study consisted of cDNA or gDNA derived from T cells, B-cell-depleted T cells, or PBMCs. A de-identified subject ID, COVID-19 status, age in years and sex were almost always included in the sample metadata.

The research as a whole found: The amount of clinical and demographic metadata varied by source and participant and was provided uncurated.

TCRbeta CDR3 regions were amplified from genomic DNA by means of the immunoSEQ Assay, a bias-controlled multiplex PCR. Per the source publication's procedure: Within the assay, amplification of reference gene primers was used to estimate how many nucleated cells each sample contained. To quantify the absolute abundance of each unique TCRbeta CDR3 rearrangement, sequence reads were collapsed and filtered. For each sample, productive Simpson clonality was calculated by taking the square root of Simpson's diversity index across productive rearrangements. As stored in TCRdb, this immuneACCESS dataset retains in-frame rearrangements with V and J assigned. A fraction of the clones does not appear; measured against another copy, unresolved V genes explain less than half of the discrepancy, and the remainder lacks a known reason. The V and J calls and clone size are taken from that table; D and trimming were inferred from the DNA. Present in this sample are 150,000 to 200,000 clones, around 84% of which were seen just once. The ten biggest clones cover roughly 8% of the sample.

In the case of this clone: Its antigen is unknown. Base qualities are not provided; no much larger clone lies one nucleotide away.

The CDR3 contains 18 residues, cysteine and phenylalanine counted. Only CDR3 DNA is held: 54 bases, read in frame from base 1. Here V drops 1 base and J drops 8 bases, and the junction holds 15 bases not matched to any gene. For CDR1 and CDR2, the germline V gene (reference sequence) lists LGHDT and YNNKEL. Enrolling through a virtual design, the prospective study's participants ranged in age from roughly 18 to 100 years and lived across 24 United States geographic areas. Cohort assignment in the prospective study relied on participant-reported clinical history from a screening survey and a study questionnaire. ImmuneRACE Cohort 3 recovered participants were defined by two consecutive negative NP/OP PCR tests, healthcare professional clearance, or symptom resolution. In the prospective study, whole blood, serum and a nasopharyngeal or oropharyngeal swab were collected from each participant by mobile phlebotomists. Prospective study participants could optionally give additional blood draws and questionnaires over an approximately 2-month period. Prospective study blood samples were shipped either frozen or at room temperature before DNA extraction.

The chain was built from TRBV3-1 (or the pseudogene TRBV3-2) and TRBJ2-1, and 9 bases in between align with TRBD2. This receptor was identified in a woman aged 45-65 years who had recovered from COVID-19. Sequencing was carried out using PBMCs or T cells enriched from blood (not recorded which). The DNA sequence is TGTGCCAGCAGCCAAGTGTTCACGGGGGAGCGACTAGCGGATGAGCAGTTCTTC. This gives the protein CASSQVFTGERLADEQFF.